This T cell receptor beta chain was captured in a study of tumor-infiltrating lymphocytes in primary liver carcinoma. Study background: Each of the samples returned roughly 3.65 to 7.5 million productive TCRbeta reads (a yield similar across tissue types).

A primer matching the constant region was used to make TCR beta cDNA from 500 to 650 ng of total RNA. It was through three nested multiplex PCR rounds of slightly modified ARM-PCR that TCR beta libraries arose. TCRdb passed the multiplex PCR reads through MiXCR, listing each CDR3 protein once. The table has about 330,000 distinct CDR3 sequences, approximately 64% seen once. Worth noting for this clonotype: The antigen is not known. One end of the junction varies from germline; a read error may be responsible.

Study-level points and caveats: Bulk samples went unsorted, so CD4+ and CD8+ repertoires were not compared.

The source of the blood RNA was unsorted whole blood, and germline DNA was extracted as well. This TCR was sampled from a man aged 40-50 years with primary liver carcinoma and hepatitis B virus infection. Sample: peripheral blood.

DNA for the CDR3: TGTCCCAGCAGCCCACTCCTGAGCTCCTATAATTCACACCTCCTCTTT. This sequence encodes CPSSPLLSSYNSHLLF. V is TRBV11-2 and J is TRBJ1-6; D unresolved. The CDR3 consists of 16 residues. CDR1 is SGHAT, CDR2 FQNNGV, per germline.